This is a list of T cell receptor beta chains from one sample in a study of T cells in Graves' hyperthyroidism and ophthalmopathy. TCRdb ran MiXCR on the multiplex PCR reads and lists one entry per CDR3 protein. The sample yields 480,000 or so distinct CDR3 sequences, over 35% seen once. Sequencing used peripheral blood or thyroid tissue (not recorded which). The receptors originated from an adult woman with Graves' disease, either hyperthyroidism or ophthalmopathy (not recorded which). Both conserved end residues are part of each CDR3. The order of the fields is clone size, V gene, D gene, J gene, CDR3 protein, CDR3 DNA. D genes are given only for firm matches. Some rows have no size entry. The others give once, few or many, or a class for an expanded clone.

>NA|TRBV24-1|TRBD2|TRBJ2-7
CATSDPSSGRANEQYF
TGTGCCACCAGTGATCCTTCCAGCGGGAGGGCCAATGAGCAGTACTTC
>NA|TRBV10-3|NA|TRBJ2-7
CAISPGVIGEQYF
TGTGCCATCAGTCCAGGGGTGATCGGCGAGCAGTACTTC
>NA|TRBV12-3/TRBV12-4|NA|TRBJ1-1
CASLEDWNEAFF
TGTGCCAGCCTCGAGGACTGGAATGAAGCTTTCTTT
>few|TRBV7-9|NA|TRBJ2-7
CASSSGGLEQYF
TGTGCCAGCAGCTCTGGGGGGCTGGAGCAGTACTTC
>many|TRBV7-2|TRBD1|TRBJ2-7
CASSVDRGRGEQYF
TGTGCCAGCAGCGTGGACAGGGGGCGCGGGGAGCAGTACTTC
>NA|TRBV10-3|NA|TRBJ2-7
CAIAGGVSYEQYF
TGTGCCATCGCCGGTGGGGTCTCCTACGAGCAGTACTTC
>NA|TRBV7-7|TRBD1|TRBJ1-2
CATIKTGDGYTF
TGTGCTACGATAAAGACAGGGGATGGCTACACCTTC
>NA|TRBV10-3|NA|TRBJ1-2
CAISDESRGNTF
TGTGCCATCAGTGACGAGTCTCGTGGAAACACCTTC
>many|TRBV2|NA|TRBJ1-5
CASSVHGRSNQPQHF
TGTGCCAGCAGTGTGCACGGACGTAGCAATCAGCCCCAGCATTTT
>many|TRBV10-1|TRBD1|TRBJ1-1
CASSDRGLNFGDTEAFF
TGCGCCAGCAGCGACAGGGGGCTAAATTTTGGGGATACTGAAGCTTTCTTT
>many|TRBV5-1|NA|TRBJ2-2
CASSGQPGQTGELFF
TGCGCCAGCAGCGGCCAACCAGGACAGACCGGGGAGCTGTTTTTT
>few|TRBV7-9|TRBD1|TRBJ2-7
CASSLRTGGSYEQYF
TGTGCCAGCAGTTTAAGAACAGGGGGAAGCTACGAGCAGTACTTC
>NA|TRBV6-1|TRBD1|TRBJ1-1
CASSSTGEGTEAFF
TGTGCCAGCAGTTCGACAGGGGAGGGAACTGAAGCTTTCTTT
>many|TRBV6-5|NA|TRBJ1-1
CASSSDTNTEAFF
TGTGCCAGCAGCTCCGACACGAACACTGAAGCTTTCTTT
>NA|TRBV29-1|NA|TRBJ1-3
CSVAAGGYGNTIYF
TGCAGCGTAGCCGCCGGGGGGTATGGAAACACCATATATTTT
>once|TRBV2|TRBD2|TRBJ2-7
CASSGGTSGRVQDTYEQYF
TGTGCCAGCAGCGGGGGGACTAGCGGGAGGGTACAGGACACCTACGAGCAGTACTTC
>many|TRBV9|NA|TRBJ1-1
CASSVGGGQANTEAFF
TGTGCCAGCAGCGTAGGGGGGGGACAAGCGAACACTGAAGCTTTCTTT
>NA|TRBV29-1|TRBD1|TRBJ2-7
CSLGQGYYEQYF
TGCAGCTTAGGACAGGGGTACTACGAGCAGTACTTC
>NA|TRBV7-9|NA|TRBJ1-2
CASSQDPGEGGYTF
TGTGCCAGCAGCCAAGATCCCGGGGAGGGTGGCTACACCTTC
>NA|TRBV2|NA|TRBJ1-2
CASSEASYSGDDGYTF
TGTGCCAGCAGCGAAGCGAGCTATTCCGGGGACGATGGCTACACCTTC
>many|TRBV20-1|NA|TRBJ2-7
CSARPQLVVQYF
TGCAGTGCTAGACCACAACTAGTCGTGCAGTACTTC
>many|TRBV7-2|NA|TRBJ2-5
CASSLGQAGETQYF
TGTGCCAGCAGCTTAGGACAGGCGGGGGAGACCCAGTACTTC
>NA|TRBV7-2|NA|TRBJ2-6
CASSPLGGNVLTF
TGTGCCAGCAGCCCCCTGGGAGGTAACGTCCTGACTTTC
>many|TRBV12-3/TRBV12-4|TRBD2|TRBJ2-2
CASSFGTSGTGELFF
TGTGCCAGCAGTTTTGGGACTAGCGGCACCGGGGAGCTGTTTTTT
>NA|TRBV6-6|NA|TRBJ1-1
CASSWVNTEAFF
TGTGCCAGCAGTTGGGTGAACACTGAAGCTTTCTTT
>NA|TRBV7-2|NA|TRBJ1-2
CASSLASGIYGYTF
TGTGCCAGCAGCTTAGCGAGCGGGATCTATGGCTACACCTTC
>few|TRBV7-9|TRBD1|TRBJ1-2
CASSLAGTGDGYTF
TGTGCCAGCAGCTTAGCCGGGACAGGGGATGGCTACACCTTC
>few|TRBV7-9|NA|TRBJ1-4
CASSLVGGPNEKLFF
TGTGCCAGCAGCTTAGTCGGGGGGCCTAATGAAAAACTGTTTTTT
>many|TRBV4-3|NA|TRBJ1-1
CASSQDRGLHTEAFF
TGCGCCAGCAGCCAAGATCGGGGCCTCCACACTGAAGCTTTCTTT
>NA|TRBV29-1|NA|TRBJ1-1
CSVEDLNTEAFF
TGCAGCGTTGAAGACCTGAACACTGAAGCTTTCTTT
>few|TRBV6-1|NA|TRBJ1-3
CASSESGRSGNTIYF
TGTGCCAGCAGTGAATCGGGCCGCTCTGGAAACACCATATATTTT
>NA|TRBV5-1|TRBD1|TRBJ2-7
CASSQGTGERYEQYF
TGCGCCAGCAGCCAGGGGACAGGGGAACGCTACGAGCAGTACTTC
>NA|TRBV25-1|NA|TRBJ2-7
CASSEWESGEQYF
TGTGCCAGCAGTGAATGGGAGTCGGGCGAGCAGTACTTC
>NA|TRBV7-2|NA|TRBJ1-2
CASSFRTASGYTF
TGTGCCAGCAGCTTTAGGACAGCGAGCGGCTACACCTTC
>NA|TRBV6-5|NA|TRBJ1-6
CASSPMTESTSPLHF
TGTGCCAGCAGCCCAATGACAGAAAGCACTTCACCCCTCCACTTT
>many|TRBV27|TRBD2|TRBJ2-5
CASSLRAGEETQYF
TGTGCCAGCAGTTTGCGAGCGGGAGAAGAGACCCAGTACTTC
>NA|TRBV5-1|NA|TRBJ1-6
CASSRTDPANSPLHF
TGCGCCAGCAGCCGGACAGATCCGGCCAATTCACCCCTCCACTTT
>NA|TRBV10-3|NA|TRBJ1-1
CAISGRGGVTEAFF
TGTGCCATCAGTGGCAGGGGTGGAGTGACTGAAGCTTTCTTT
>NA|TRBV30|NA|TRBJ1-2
CAWRKTEGYTF
TGTGCCTGGAGAAAAACGGAGGGCTACACCTTC
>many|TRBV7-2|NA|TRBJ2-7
CASSRRKDYEQYF
TGTGCCAGCAGTCGCAGAAAAGACTACGAGCAGTACTTC
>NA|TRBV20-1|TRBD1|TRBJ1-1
CSARLGQPNTEAFF
TGCAGTGCTAGGTTGGGACAGCCGAACACTGAAGCTTTCTTT
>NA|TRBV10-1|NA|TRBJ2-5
CASSPGQAGGYETQYF
TGTGCCAGCAGCCCGGGACAGGCGGGAGGGTACGAGACCCAGTACTTC
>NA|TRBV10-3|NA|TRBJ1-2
CAISESWSRDKSYGYTF
TGTGCCATCAGTGAGTCGTGGAGCAGGGACAAGTCCTATGGCTACACCTTC
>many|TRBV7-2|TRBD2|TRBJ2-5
CASTLRLSGSVETQYF
TGTGCCAGCACTCTTCGTTTAAGCGGGAGTGTGGAGACCCAGTACTTC
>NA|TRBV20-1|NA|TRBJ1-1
CSGGEGGEAFF
TGCAGTGGGGGAGAGGGGGGTGAAGCTTTCTTT